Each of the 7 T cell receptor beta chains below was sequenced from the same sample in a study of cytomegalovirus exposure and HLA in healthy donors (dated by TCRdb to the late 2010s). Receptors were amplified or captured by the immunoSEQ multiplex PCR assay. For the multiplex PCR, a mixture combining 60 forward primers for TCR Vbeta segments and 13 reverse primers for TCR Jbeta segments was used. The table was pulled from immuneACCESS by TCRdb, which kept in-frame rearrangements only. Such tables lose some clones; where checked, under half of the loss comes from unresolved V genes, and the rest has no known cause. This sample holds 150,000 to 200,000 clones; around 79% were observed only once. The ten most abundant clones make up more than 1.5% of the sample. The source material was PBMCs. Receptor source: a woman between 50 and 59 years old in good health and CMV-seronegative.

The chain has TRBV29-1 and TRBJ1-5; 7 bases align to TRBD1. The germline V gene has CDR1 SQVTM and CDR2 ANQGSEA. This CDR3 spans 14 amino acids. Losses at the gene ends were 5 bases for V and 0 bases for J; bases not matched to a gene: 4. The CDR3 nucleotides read TGCAGCGTTACAGGGGACGGTAGCAATCAGCCCCAGCATTTT. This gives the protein CSVTGDGSNQPQHF.

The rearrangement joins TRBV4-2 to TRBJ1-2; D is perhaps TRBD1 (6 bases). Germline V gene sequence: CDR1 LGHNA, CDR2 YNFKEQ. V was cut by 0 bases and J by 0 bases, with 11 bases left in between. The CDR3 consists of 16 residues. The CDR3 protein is CASSQDYNRANYGYTF. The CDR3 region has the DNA TGTGCCAGCAGCCAAGATTACAACAGGGCTAACTATGGCTACACCTTC.

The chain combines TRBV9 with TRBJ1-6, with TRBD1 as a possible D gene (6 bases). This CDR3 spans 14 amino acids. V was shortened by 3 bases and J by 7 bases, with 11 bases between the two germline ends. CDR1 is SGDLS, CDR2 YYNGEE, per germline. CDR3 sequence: CASSAWTANSPLHF. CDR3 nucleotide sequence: TGTGCCAGCAGCGCCTGGACAGCAAATTCACCCCTCCACTTT.

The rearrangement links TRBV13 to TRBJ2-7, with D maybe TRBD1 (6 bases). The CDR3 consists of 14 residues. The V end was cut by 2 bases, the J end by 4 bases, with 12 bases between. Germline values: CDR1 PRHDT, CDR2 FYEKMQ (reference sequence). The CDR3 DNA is TGTGCCAGCAGCTTACAGTCAGGGGATTACGAGCAGTACTTC. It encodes CASSLQSGDYEQYF.

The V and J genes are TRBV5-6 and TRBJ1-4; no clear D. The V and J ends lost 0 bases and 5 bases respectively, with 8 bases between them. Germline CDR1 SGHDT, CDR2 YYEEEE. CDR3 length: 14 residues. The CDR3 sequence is CASSLAGRNEKLFF. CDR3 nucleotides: TGTGCCAGCAGCTTGGCAGGCAGGAATGAAAAACTGTTTTTT. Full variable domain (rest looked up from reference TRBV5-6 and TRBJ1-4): DAGVTQSPTHLIKTRGQQVTLRCSPKSGHDTVSWYQQALGQGPQFIFQYYEEEERQRGNFPDRFSGHQFPNYSSELNVNALLLGDSALYLCASSLAGRNEKLFFGSGTQLSVL.

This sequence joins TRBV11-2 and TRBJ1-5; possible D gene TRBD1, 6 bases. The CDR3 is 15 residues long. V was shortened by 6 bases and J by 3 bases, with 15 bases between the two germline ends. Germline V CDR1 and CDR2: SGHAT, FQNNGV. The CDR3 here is CASSPSGQFNQPQHF. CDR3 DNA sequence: TGTGCCAGCAGTCCAAGCGGACAGTTCAATCAGCCCCAGCATTTT.

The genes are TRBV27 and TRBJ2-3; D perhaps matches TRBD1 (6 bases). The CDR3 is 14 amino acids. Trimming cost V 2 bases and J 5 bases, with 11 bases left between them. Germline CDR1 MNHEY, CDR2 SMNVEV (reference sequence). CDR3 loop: CASSLRQAGDTQYF. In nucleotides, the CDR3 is TGTGCCAGCAGTTTAAGACAGGCGGGAGATACGCAGTATTTT.